This T cell receptor beta chain was obtained from a study of molecular identifiers for immune sequencing clone quantification (dated 2018 in TCRdb). At the level of the whole study: For a replicate experiment, the RNA from either about 20,000 or 100,000 naive CD8 T cells was divided into five aliquots, and four of those aliquots went on to sequencing. CD8 T cells were used in a methods study to benchmark molecular-identifier clustering-based TCR repertoire sequencing (MIDCIRS) and TCR RNA copy counting.

The table lists this clonotype with a few counts. The specificity of this receptor is unknown. The input lacks base qualities; no much larger clone sits a single base away. Naive CD8 T cell libraries were made from around 18,000 to 910,000 sorted cells using 10%, 30% or 50% of purified RNA. On a BD FACSAria II, naive CD8 T cells were FACS-sorted as CD8+CD4-CCR7+CD45RA+ and collected into RLT Plus buffer. To test detection sensitivity, Jurkat RNA equal to over nine TCR copies was added to samples of about 19,000-1,100,000 naive CD8 T cells. Enrichment of CD8 T cells was done with RosetteSep CD8+ T Cell Enrichment Cocktail plus Ficoll-Paque, and ACK red cell lysis came afterward. Measured from the cysteine to the phenylalanine, the CDR3 is 14 residues long. Only the CDR3 portion is preserved as DNA: 42 bases, with reading frame beginning at the first base. After removal of 7 bases from V and 0 bases from J, the junction retains 3 bases not matched to a gene. As encoded in the germline V gene (reference sequence), CDR1 is LNHDA while CDR2 is SQIVND.

Library creation used PCR. The data were produced on an Illumina HiSeq 4000. Bulk TCR libraries were prepared as previously described, using TCR primers listed in Table S5. Total RNA was purified with the Qiagen AllPrep DNA/RNA kit. Reads from multiple sequencing runs of the same library were pooled before analysis. In the paper's pipeline: Reads were retained only if the reads had an exact TCR constant sequence, and the retained reads were trimmed to 150 nt and grouped according to their 12-nt molecular barcodes. Within each barcode group, reads were sub-clustered at a 15% Levenshtein threshold, and quality-weighted consensus sequences were built per RNA molecule. Non-functional sequences were filtered out, along with any lower-count sequence sitting one edit away from another sequence. Based on a fit of two negative binomial distributions, barcode sub-clusters having less than 20% of the maximum read count were discarded. In-frame beta chains were kept once TCRdb had trimmed the public reads at Q25 with fastp and called clones with MiXCR. For every CDR3 protein sequence, its rows merge into one entry that carries the most common genes and DNA. None of the V and J calls come from the authors' own analysis; TCRdb made them. Counted in this sample were about 640,000 distinct CDR3 sequences; just under 20% of them appeared once. Of the sample, roughly 0.83% is held by the ten largest clones.

On the study overall, not on this receptor specifically: In CMV-specific effector cells, clones with more than 20 RNA copies contained over 97% of molecules, whereas in naive cells such clones contained under 1% of molecules. A single cell's worth of spiked-in Jurkat TCR RNA was reported detectable even among 750,000 to 1,000,000 naive CD8 T cells. Modeling indicated about 3 TCR RNA copies recovered per cell, compared with about 10 by digital PCR, which implies a capture efficiency of 25% to 35%. Highly expanded clone sizes could be underestimated because identical TCR molecules may share a barcode. Naive libraries contained spiked-in Jurkat TCR RNA (roughly 10 copies' worth), which is not part of the donor repertoire. When barcode sub-clustering was omitted, TCR diversity was inflated by chimeric consensus sequences, with chimeras reaching as high as 47%.

Sequencing was carried out using naive CD8+ T cells from blood, with Jurkat cell RNA spiked in. The label giving this sample's cell subset or site can be read as: FACS-sorted CD8+CD4-CCR7+CD45RA+ naive T cells. The clonotype comes from a human donor in good health. Some libraries in this study had Jurkat cell RNA spiked in. The rearranged segments are TRBV19 and TRBJ2-1; the junction holds 7 bases that match TRBD1. The DNA sequence follows: TGTGCCAGTAACAGGGGAAGCTCCTACAATGAGCAGTTCTTC. Its amino acids are CASNRGSSYNEQFF.